This entry lists 10 T cell receptor beta chains sequenced from one sample in a study of Graves' ophthalmopathy and Graves' hyperthyroidism. The sequenced template was RNA, covering the TCR beta CDR3 region. Amplification began with first-round RT-PCR using HTBI primers, then second-round multiplex PCR was performed. TCRdb reprocessed the multiplex PCR reads with MiXCR, giving one entry per CDR3 protein. Of 500,000 to 700,000 distinct CDR3 sequences in the sample, just under 40% are singletons; the top ten hold roughly 4.5%. Material for sequencing was peripheral blood or thyroid tissue (not recorded which). The source is an adult man with Graves' hyperthyroidism.

A remark on this clonotype: The conserved final phenylalanine or tryptophan is absent from the CDR3, which likely points to a read error. This chain uses TRBV19 with TRBJ2-5; 8 bases match TRBD2. With V trimmed by 2 bases and J by 0 bases, 8 bases remained unmatched. The CDR3 covers 17 residues. The germline V gene has CDR1 LNHDA and CDR2 SQIVND (reference sequence). CDR3 sequence reads: CASSIFLTSANQETQYL. Written as DNA, the CDR3 is TGTGCCAGTAGTATATTCTTGACTAGCGCGAACCAAGAGACCCAGTACCTC.

Ten or more counts support this clonotype. The CDR3 reads CASSLTAARYGYTF. In DNA form, the CDR3 reads TGCGCCAGCTCATTGACGGCAGCCCGTTATGGCTACACCTTC. This chain links TRBV10-1 with TRBJ1-2, with D hard to call. The germline V gene encodes CDR1 WNHNN and CDR2 SYGVQD (reference sequence). The CDR3 has 14 residues. The germline V and J ends were trimmed by 8 bases and 5 bases, with 18 bases remaining between them.

V is TRBV7-2 and J is TRBJ2-5, with 8 bases lining up with TRBD1. The CDR3 consists of 16 residues. Looked up from germline, CDR1 is SGHTA and CDR2 is FQGNSA. V dropped 4 bases and J dropped 5; count of bases not matched to a gene: 12. In DNA form, the CDR3 reads TGTGCCAGCAGCTCCTCAGGGGGCATTGCCTACGAGACCCAGTACTTC. Translated, it gives CASSSSGGIAYETQYF.

This clonotype was recorded many times. The V and J genes are TRBV7-3 and TRBJ1-1; 8 bases map to TRBD1. Germline trimming cut 5 bases from V and 4 bases from J; bases unmatched to any gene: 6. Germline CDR1 is SGHTA and CDR2 is FQGTGA. This CDR3 has 14 amino acids. The CDR3 DNA reads as TGTGCCAGCAGCCCAGGGGGCTTAGGCACTGAAGCTTTCTTT. It translates to CASSPGGLGTEAFF.

The chain has TRBV29-1 and TRBJ2-7, with D possibly called TRBD1 or TRBD2 (5 bases each). The V gene's germline CDR1 is SQVTM and CDR2 ANQGSEA. This CDR3 region has 12 residues. The CDR3 here is CSLGPGTVEQYF. The CDR3 nucleotides read TGCAGTCTAGGACCTGGGACGGTCGAGCAGTACTTC.

This clonotype was counted at least ten times. V usage is TRBV3-1 and J usage is TRBJ1-6; TRBD1 might be the D (5 bases). CDR1 LGHDT and CDR2 YNNKEL come from the germline V gene (reference sequence). The CDR3 is made up of 16 amino acids. V lost 3 bases to trimming and J lost 7 bases, with 16 bases between them. DNA for the CDR3: TGTGCCAGCAGCCATGCTCTGGGGCCAGTGAATTCACCCCTCCACTTT. Its protein product is CASSHALGPVNSPLHF.

This clonotype was seen once. The chain joins TRBV11-2 to TRBJ2-7; 12 nucleotides agree with TRBD2. Germline V CDR1 and CDR2: SGHAT, FQNNGV. J lost 2 bases, V lost 5 bases, and 7 bases had no gene match. The CDR3 is 16 amino acids. As DNA, the CDR3 is TGTGCCAGCAGCCGACTAGCGGGAGAGAGGGCCTACGAGCAGTACTTC. It translates to CASSRLAGERAYEQYF.

This clonotype has a count of ten or more. V is TRBV7-2 and J is TRBJ2-2, with a possible D match to TRBD2 (5 bases). The length of the CDR3 is 13 residues. Looked up from germline, CDR1 is SGHTA and CDR2 is FQGNSA. Between the trimmed V and J ends, which lost 6 bases and 7 bases, there was a span of 12 bases. In DNA, the CDR3 is TGTGCCAGCAGTGACCCGGGGAGCGGGGAGCTGTTTTTT. Its translation: CASSDPGSGELFF.

The chain has TRBV24-1 and TRBJ1-4; weak D call: TRBD1 (6 bases). The CDR3 has 13 amino acids. CDR1 and CDR2 (germline): KGHDR, SFDVKD. The CDR3 loop is CAVPGEANEKLFF. The CDR3 DNA reads TGTGCTGTACCAGGGGAGGCAAATGAAAAACTGTTTTTT.

This clonotype occurred many times. The chain employs TRBV6-5 and TRBJ1-6; TRBD1 aligns across 7 bases. The CDR3 length is 15 residues. V lost 2 bases, J lost 10 bases, and 8 bases stayed unmatched. Germline V CDR1 and CDR2: MNHEY, SVGAGI. The CDR3 coding sequence is TGTGCCAGCAGTTACGACGGGACAGTACAATCACCCCTCCACTTT. Protein sequence: CASSYDGTVQSPLHF.